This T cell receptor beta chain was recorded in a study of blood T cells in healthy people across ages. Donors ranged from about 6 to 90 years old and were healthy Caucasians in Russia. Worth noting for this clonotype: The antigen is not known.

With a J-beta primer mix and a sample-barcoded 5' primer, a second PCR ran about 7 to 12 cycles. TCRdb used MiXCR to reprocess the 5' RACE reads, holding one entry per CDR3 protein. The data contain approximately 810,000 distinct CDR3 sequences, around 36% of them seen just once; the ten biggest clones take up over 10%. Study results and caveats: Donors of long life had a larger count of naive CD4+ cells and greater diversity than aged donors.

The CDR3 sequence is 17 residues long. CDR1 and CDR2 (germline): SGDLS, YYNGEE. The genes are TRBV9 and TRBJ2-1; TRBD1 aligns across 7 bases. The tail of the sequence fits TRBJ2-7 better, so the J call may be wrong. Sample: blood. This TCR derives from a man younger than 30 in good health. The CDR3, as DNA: TGTGCCAGCAGCGGAAGCGAACAGGGGAGCTCCTACAATGAGCAGTACTTC. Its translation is CASSGSEQGSSYNEQYF.